A single sample is the source of the 21 T cell receptor beta chains below, sequenced in a study of blood T cell repertoires in COVID-19. Repertoires were generated with immunoSEQ multiplex PCR, while TCRdb's copy carries only in-frame clones and drops some. Among 85,000 to 130,000 clones listed, over 80% were seen once. The sample comprised peripheral blood. The receptors stem from a man aged 45 to 65 with acute or convalescent COVID-19.

The CDR3, as DNA: TGTGCCAGCAGCCCCAGGACTCCGGGACAGATAATCTATGGCTACACCTTC. This translates into CASSPRTPGQIIYGYTF. J is TRBJ1-2 and V is TRBV3-1 (or the pseudogene TRBV3-2); 7 positions agree with TRBD1. From germline, CDR1 is LGHDT and CDR2 YNNKEL (reference sequence). This CDR3 region has 17 residues. V lost 4 bases to trimming and J lost 4 bases; unmatched junction nucleotides: 15.

J is TRBJ2-7 and V is TRBV6-6; the match to TRBD1 covers 8 bases. Germline V gene data show CDR1 as MNHNY and CDR2 as SVGAGI (reference sequence). The CDR3 consists of 16 residues. The J segment lost 4 bases and the V segment lost 2 bases, leaving 10 bases of the junction unmatched. The CDR3 is CASSYRQGAPKYEQYF. DNA of the CDR3: TGTGCCAGCAGTTACAGGCAGGGGGCACCCAAATACGAGCAGTACTTC.

V usage is TRBV6-5 and J usage is TRBJ2-7, with 8 nucleotides matching TRBD1. Germline V lookup: CDR1 MNHEY, CDR2 SVGAGI. V lost 8 bases and J lost 5; bases outside the gene matches: 11. The CDR3 extends over 14 amino acids. CDR3 sequence reads: CASFLDRVKNEQYF. In DNA, the CDR3 is TGTGCCAGCTTTCTGGACAGGGTCAAAAACGAGCAGTACTTC.

This clone appeared a few times. This chain links TRBV7-2 with TRBJ2-5; 9 bases match TRBD1. Per the germline V gene, CDR1 is SGHTA and CDR2 is FQGNSA. V shed 5 bases, J shed 5 bases, and the junction held 3 bases outside the gene matches. The CDR3 is 13 amino acids. The CDR3 bases are TGTGCCAGCAGCACACAGGGGGCCGAGACCCAGTACTTC. Amino acid sequence: CASSTQGAETQYF.

The rearrangement uses TRBV18 and TRBJ2-7; D may be TRBD1 (5 bases). CDR3 size: 13 residues. Germline CDR1 reads KGHSH; CDR2 reads LQKENI. The V and J ends lost 5 bases and 4 bases respectively, with 12 bases between them. CDR3 DNA: TGTGCCAGCTCAACCGACGACAGTTACGAGCAGTACTTC. It specifies CASSTDDSYEQYF.

CDR3 amino acids: CASSWDNDGYTF. The CDR3, as DNA: TGTGCCAGCAGCTGGGACAATGATGGCTACACCTTC. This sequence joins TRBV11-3 and TRBJ1-2, with a tentative D call TRBD1 (6 bases). The CDR3 sequence is 12 residues long. V was trimmed by 4 bases and J by 6 bases, leaving 9 bases between them. The germline V gene encodes CDR1 SGHNT and CDR2 YENEEA.

The DNA of the CDR3 is TGCGCCAGCAGCTTCGGGACTAGCGGCTACAACAATGAGCAGTTCTTC. Translation gives CASSFGTSGYNNEQFF. This chain links TRBV5-1 with TRBJ2-1; 11 nucleotides align to TRBD2. The germline V gene has CDR1 SGHRS and CDR2 YFSETQ. The CDR3 sequence is 16 residues long. After removal of 2 bases from V and 5 bases from J, the junction contained 6 bases not matched to a gene.

This chain uses TRBV6-5 with TRBJ2-1; TRBD2 is a possible D gene (6 bases). CDR3 length: 14 amino acids. Trimming removed 0 bases at V and 6 bases at J, with 9 bases between. CDR1 is MNHEY and CDR2 is SVGAGI in the germline V gene. In nucleotides, the CDR3 is TGTGCCAGCAGTTACTCGGGACTGCTCAATGAGCAGTTCTTC. It codes for CASSYSGLLNEQFF.

This clone was seen a handful of times. This chain uses TRBV5-6 with TRBJ1-6; D is undetermined. This CDR3 region has 14 residues. The V gene lost 4 bases and the J gene lost 9 bases, with 14 bases spanning the gap. Germline V gene data show CDR1 as SGHDT and CDR2 as YYEEEE. CDR3 protein: CASSPGEFASPLHF. DNA for the CDR3: TGTGCCAGCAGCCCCGGGGAGTTTGCTTCACCCCTCCACTTT.

V is TRBV7-2 and J is TRBJ1-6; TRBD1 is a possible D gene (6 bases). The germline gives CDR1 SGHTA, CDR2 FQGNSA. The V and J ends lost 5 bases and 5 bases respectively, with 10 bases between them. CDR3 length: 14 amino acids. The CDR3 is CASSRGQNNSPLHF. CDR3 nucleotide sequence: TGTGCCAGCAGCCGCGGACAGAATAATTCACCCCTCCACTTT. The complete variable domain, with remaining parts taken from reference TRBV7-2 and TRBJ1-6, reads GAGVSQSPSNKVTEKGKDVELRCDPISGHTALYWYRQSLGQGLEFLIYFQGNSAPDKSGLPSDRFSAERTGGSVSTLTIQRTQQEDSAVYLCASSRGQNNSPLHFGNGTRLTVT.

V gene TRBV5-4 combines with J gene TRBJ2-2; D gene ambiguous. Between the trimmed V and J ends, which lost 2 bases and 2 bases, there was a span of 16 bases. This CDR3 is 17 amino acids long. Germline CDR1 SGHNT, CDR2 YYREEE (reference sequence). The CDR3 DNA follows: TGTGCCAGCAGCTTATTAGGAACAGAAGCTAACACCGGGGAGCTGTTTTTT. Amino acids: CASSLLGTEANTGELFF.

The V gene is TRBV5-1, the J gene TRBJ1-4; a weak D match, TRBD1 (5 bases). The length of the CDR3 is 16 residues. Trimming cost V 2 bases and J 5 bases, with 16 bases left between them. Germline CDR1 reads SGHRS; CDR2 reads YFSETQ. The CDR3 protein is CASSFGRLTANEKLFF. In nucleotides, the CDR3 is TGCGCCAGCAGCTTTGGCCGGTTGACAGCAAATGAAAAACTGTTTTTT.

V gene TRBV6-5 combines with J gene TRBJ2-7, with 7 positions matching TRBD2. The CDR3 spans 13 residues. Looked up from germline, CDR1 is MNHEY and CDR2 is SVGAGI. The V gene end was trimmed by 6 bases and the J gene end by 2 bases; junction bases not matched to a gene: 4. CDR3 in amino acids: CASSLADTYEQYF. As DNA, the CDR3 is TGTGCCAGCAGCCTAGCGGATACCTACGAGCAGTACTTC.

The chain has TRBV2 and TRBJ2-7, with D perhaps TRBD2 (5 bases). The V end lost 4 bases, the J end lost 3 bases, and 13 bases lay between the germline ends. The length of the CDR3 is 14 residues. Germline V gene lookup returns CDR1 SNHLY and CDR2 FYNNEI. The CDR3 spells CASSATSSGYEQYF. The DNA for the CDR3 is TGTGCCAGCAGTGCCACCTCAAGCGGCTACGAGCAGTACTTC.

The chain links TRBV7-9 to TRBJ2-4; the match to TRBD2 covers 7 bases. The J segment lost 1 base and the V segment lost 0 bases, leaving 0 bases of the junction unmatched. This CDR3 has 15 amino acids. Germline V gene data show CDR1 as SEHNR and CDR2 as FQNEAQ (reference sequence). The CDR3 coding sequence is TGTGCCAGCAGCTTAGCGGGAGGGGCCAAAAACATTCAGTACTTC. It specifies CASSLAGGAKNIQYF.

This chain connects TRBV20-1 to TRBJ2-3; 11 positions match TRBD2. This CDR3 has 16 amino acids. V was pared by 3 bases and J by 2 bases, with 7 bases of the junction left unmatched. Looked up from germline, CDR1 is DFQATT and CDR2 is SNEGSKA (reference sequence). The DNA of the CDR3 is TGCAGTGCTAGTGCCGGGACTAGCGGCCACACAGATACGCAGTATTTT. Translating gives CSASAGTSGHTDTQYF.

The rearrangement links TRBV3-1 (or the pseudogene TRBV3-2) to TRBJ1-5, with TRBD1 identical over 7 bases. There are 13 residues in the CDR3. Trimming took 4 bases from V and 5 from J; bases not matched to a gene: 2. Germline loops: CDR1 LGHDT, CDR2 YNNKEL (reference sequence). The CDR3 spells CASSPTGDQPQHF. The CDR3 DNA reads as TGTGCCAGCAGCCCCACAGGGGATCAGCCCCAGCATTTT.

The gene calls are TRBV30 and TRBJ1-3; D not certain. Trimming shortened V by 2 bases and J by 4 bases, and 3 bases separated the two germline ends. Per the germline V gene, CDR1 is GTSNPN and CDR2 is SVGIG (reference sequence). The CDR3 loop spans 11 amino acids. The CDR3 protein is CAWSLGNTIYF. The DNA for the CDR3 is TGTGCCTGGAGTCTGGGAAACACCATATATTTT. The full variable domain, rest sourced from reference TRBV30 and TRBJ1-3, is SQTIHQWPATLVQPVGSPLSLECTVEGTSNPNLYWYRQAAGRGLQLLFYSVGIGQISSEVPQNLSASRPQDRQFILSSKKLLLSDSGFYLCAWSLGNTIYFGEGSWLTVV.

This clone showed up just a few times. The chain joins TRBV2 to TRBJ2-3; 8 bases agree with TRBD1. The germline V gene encodes CDR1 SNHLY and CDR2 FYNNEI. V shed 8 bases and J 3 bases; nucleotides not matched to a gene: 7. This CDR3 is 14 amino acids long. The CDR3, as DNA: TGTGCCAGCCAAAGACAGGGGAAAACAGATACGCAGTATTTT. Translation: CASQRQGKTDTQYF.

In this sample, this clone turned up once. V is TRBV3-1 (or the pseudogene TRBV3-2) and J is TRBJ2-3; 13 bases fit TRBD2. Germline-derived CDR1 and CDR2 are LGHDT and YNNKEL (reference sequence). The CDR3 has 18 amino acids. The J segment lost 0 bases and the V segment lost 1 base, leaving 4 bases of the junction unmatched. The CDR3 coding sequence is TGTGCCAGCAGCCAAGGACTAGCGGGGGGACTTAGCACAGATACGCAGTATTTT. Amino acid sequence: CASSQGLAGGLSTDTQYF.

The V gene is TRBV12-2, the J gene TRBJ2-5; the DNA was not used to check the table's D call, TRBD2. TRBV12-2 is shown as a pseudogene. This CDR3 spans 17 amino acids. DNA of the CDR3: TGTGCAAGTCGCTTTTCTAGCGGGAGGGAATACCAAGAGACCCAGTACTTC. It specifies CASRFSSGREYQETQYF.